Described below is a single TCR beta chain sequence and its context. These data come from a study of blood T cell repertoires in COVID-19. Whole-study context: The study drew acute and convalescent COVID-19 samples from the United States, Italy and Spain.

The assay was immunoSEQ multiplex PCR, and TCRdb's table has in-frame clones only and misses some. Among approximately 75,000 clones listed, around 85% were seen once. This TCR was sampled from an elderly man with acute or convalescent COVID-19. Sequencing input: peripheral blood.

The DNA for the CDR3 is TGTGCCAGTAGCCACAGCAGATACGAGCAGTACTTC. Encoded protein: CASSHSRYEQYF. This chain connects TRBV19 to TRBJ2-7; no firm D call. Germline loops: CDR1 LNHDA, CDR2 SQIVND (reference sequence). The length of the CDR3 is 12 residues. V gave up 6 bases and J gave up 4 bases, with 10 bases separating them.